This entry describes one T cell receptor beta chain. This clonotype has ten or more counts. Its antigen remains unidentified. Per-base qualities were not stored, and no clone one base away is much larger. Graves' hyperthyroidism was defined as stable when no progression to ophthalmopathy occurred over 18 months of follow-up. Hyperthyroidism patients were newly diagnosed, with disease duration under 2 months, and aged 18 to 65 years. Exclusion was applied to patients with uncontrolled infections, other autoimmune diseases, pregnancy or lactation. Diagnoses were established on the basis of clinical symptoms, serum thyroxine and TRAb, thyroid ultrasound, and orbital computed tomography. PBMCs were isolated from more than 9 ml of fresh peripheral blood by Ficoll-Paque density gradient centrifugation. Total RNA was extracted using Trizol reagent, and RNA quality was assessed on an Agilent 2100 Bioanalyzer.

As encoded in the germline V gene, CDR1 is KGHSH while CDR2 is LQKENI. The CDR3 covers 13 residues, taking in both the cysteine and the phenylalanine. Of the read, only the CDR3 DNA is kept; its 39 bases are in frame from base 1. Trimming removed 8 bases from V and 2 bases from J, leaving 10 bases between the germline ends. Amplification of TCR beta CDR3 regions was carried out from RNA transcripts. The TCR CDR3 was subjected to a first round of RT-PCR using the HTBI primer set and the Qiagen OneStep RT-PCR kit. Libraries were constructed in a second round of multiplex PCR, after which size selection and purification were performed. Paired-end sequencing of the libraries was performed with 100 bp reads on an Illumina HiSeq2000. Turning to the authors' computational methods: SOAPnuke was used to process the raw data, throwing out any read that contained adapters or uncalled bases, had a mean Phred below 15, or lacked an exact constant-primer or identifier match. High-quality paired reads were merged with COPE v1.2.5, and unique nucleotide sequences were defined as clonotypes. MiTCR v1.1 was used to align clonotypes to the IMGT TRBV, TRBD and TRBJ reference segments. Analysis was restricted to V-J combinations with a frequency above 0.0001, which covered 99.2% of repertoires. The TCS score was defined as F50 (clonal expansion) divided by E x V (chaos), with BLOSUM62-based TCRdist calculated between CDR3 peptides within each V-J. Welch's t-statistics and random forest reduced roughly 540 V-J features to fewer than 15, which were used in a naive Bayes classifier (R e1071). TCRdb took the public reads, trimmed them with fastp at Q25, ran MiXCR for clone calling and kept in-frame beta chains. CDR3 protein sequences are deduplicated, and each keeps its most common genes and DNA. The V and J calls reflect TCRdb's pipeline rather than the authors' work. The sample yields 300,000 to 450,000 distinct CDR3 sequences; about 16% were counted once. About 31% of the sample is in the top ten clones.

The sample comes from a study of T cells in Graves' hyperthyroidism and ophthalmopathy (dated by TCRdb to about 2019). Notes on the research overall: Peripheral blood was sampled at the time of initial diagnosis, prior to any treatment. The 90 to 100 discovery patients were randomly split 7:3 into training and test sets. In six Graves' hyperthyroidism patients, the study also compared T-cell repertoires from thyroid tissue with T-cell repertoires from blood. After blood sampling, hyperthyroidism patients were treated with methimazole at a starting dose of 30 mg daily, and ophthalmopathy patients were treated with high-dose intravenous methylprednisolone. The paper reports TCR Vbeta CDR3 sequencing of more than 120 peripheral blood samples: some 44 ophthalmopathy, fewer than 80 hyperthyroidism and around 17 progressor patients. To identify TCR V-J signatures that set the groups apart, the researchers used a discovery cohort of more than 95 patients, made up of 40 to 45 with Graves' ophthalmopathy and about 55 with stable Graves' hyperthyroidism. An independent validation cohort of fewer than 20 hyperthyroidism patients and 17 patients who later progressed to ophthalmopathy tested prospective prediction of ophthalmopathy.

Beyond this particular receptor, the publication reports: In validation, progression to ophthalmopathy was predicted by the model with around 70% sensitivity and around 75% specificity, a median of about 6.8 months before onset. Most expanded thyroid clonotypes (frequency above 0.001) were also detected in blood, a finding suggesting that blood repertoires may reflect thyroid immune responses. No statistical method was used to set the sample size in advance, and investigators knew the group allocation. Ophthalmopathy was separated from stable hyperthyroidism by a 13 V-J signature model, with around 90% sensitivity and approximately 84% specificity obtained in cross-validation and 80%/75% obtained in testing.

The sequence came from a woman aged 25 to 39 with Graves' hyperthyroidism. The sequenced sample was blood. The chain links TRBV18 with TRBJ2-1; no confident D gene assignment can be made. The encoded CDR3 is CASTAGPYNEQFF. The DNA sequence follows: TGTGCCAGCACCGCCGGCCCCTACAATGAGCAGTTCTTC. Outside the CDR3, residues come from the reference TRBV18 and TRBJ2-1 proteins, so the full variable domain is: NAGVMQNPRHLVRRRGQEARLRCSPMKGHSHVYWYRQLPEEGLKFMVYLQKENIIDESGMPKERFSAEFPKEGPSILRIQQVVRGDSAAYFCASTAGPYNEQFFGPGTRLTVL.